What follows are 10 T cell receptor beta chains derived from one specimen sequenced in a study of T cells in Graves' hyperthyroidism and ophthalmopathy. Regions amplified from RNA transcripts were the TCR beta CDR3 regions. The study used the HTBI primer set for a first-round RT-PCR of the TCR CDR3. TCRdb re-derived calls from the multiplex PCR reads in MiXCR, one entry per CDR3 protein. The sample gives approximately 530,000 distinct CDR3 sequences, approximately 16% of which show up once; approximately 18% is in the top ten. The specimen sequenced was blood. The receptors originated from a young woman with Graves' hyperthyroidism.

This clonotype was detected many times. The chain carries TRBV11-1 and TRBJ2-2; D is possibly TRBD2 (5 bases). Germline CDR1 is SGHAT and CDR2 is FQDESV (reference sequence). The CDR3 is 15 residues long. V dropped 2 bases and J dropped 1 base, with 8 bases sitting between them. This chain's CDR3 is CASSLMRVNTGELFF. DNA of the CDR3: TGTGCCAGCAGCTTAATGCGGGTGAACACCGGGGAGCTGTTTTTT.

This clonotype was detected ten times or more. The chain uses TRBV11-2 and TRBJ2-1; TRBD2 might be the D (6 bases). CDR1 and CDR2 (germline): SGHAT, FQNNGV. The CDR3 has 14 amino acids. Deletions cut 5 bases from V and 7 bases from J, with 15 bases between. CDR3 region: CASSPNLGTNEQFF. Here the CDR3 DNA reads TGTGCCAGCAGCCCGAACCTCGGGACTAATGAGCAGTTCTTC. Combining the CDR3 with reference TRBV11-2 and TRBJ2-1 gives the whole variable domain EAGVAQSPRYKIIEKRQSVAFWCNPISGHATLYWYQQILGQGPKLLIQFQNNGVVDDSQLPKDRFSAERLKGVDSTLKIQPAKLEDSAVYLCASSPNLGTNEQFFGPGTRLTVL.

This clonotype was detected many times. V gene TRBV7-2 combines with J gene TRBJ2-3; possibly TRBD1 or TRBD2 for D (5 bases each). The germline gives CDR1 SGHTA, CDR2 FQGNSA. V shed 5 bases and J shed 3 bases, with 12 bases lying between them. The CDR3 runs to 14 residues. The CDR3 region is CASSPGTETDTQYF. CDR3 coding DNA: TGTGCCAGCAGCCCCGGGACGGAAACAGATACGCAGTATTTT. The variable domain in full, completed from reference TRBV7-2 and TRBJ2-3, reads GAGVSQSPSNKVTEKGKDVELRCDPISGHTALYWYRQSLGQGLEFLIYFQGNSAPDKSGLPSDRFSAERTGGSVSTLTIQRTQQEDSAVYLCASSPGTETDTQYFGPGTRLTVL.

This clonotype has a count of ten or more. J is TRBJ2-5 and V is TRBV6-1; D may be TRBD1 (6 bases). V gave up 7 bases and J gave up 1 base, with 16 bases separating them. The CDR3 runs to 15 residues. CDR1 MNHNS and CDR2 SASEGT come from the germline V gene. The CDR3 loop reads CASTRGLLGQETQYF. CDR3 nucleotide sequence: TGTGCCAGCACCAGGGGCCTATTAGGCCAAGAGACCCAGTACTTC.

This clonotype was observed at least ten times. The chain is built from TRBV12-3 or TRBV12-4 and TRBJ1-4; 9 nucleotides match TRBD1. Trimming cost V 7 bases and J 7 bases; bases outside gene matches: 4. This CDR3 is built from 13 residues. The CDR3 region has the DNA TGTGCCAGCAAACAGGGGGCGATTGAAAAACTGTTTTTT. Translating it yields CASKQGAIEKLFF.

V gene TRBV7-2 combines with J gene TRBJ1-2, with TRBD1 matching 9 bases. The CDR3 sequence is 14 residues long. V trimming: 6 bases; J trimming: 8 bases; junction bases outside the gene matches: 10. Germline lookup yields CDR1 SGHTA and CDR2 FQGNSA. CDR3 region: CASRLPGQGFGYTF. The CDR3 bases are TGTGCCAGCAGGTTACCGGGACAGGGTTTCGGCTACACCTTC.

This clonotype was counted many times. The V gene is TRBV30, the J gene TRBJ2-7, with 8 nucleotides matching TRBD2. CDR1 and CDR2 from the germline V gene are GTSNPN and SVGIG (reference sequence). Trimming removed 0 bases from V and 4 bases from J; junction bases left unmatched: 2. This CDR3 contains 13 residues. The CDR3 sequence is CAWSVPSGYEQYF. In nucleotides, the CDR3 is TGTGCCTGGAGTGTTCCTAGCGGGTACGAGCAGTACTTC.

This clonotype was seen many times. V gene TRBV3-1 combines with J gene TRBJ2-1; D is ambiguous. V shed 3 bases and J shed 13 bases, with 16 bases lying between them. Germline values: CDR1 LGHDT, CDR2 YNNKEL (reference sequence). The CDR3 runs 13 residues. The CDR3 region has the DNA TGTGCCAGCAGCCAGGCCCCACAAGGAGCTCAGTTCTTC. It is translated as CASSQAPQGAQFF.

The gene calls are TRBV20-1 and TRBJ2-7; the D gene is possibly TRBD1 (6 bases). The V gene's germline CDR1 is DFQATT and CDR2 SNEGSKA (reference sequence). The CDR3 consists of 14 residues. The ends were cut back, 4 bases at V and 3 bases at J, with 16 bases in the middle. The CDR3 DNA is TGCAGTGCTACCATAGGGGGTGCCAACTACGAGCAGTACTTC. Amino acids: CSATIGGANYEQYF.

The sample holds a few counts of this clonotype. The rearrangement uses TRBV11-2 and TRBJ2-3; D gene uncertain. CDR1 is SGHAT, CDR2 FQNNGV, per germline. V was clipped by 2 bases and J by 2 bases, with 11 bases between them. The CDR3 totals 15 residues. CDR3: CASSLPHGNTDTQYF. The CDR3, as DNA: TGTGCCAGCAGCTTACCCCACGGAAACACAGATACGCAGTATTTT. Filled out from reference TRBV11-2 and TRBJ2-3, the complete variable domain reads EAGVAQSPRYKIIEKRQSVAFWCNPISGHATLYWYQQILGQGPKLLIQFQNNGVVDDSQLPKDRFSAERLKGVDSTLKIQPAKLEDSAVYLCASSLPHGNTDTQYFGPGTRLTVL.